These 16 T cell receptor beta chains originate from one sample sequenced in a study of blood T cell repertoires in COVID-19. The repertoire was sequenced with immunoSEQ multiplex PCR; TCRdb's copy has only in-frame clones and lacks some. The sample holds around 140,000 clones, about 72% seen once. Sequencing used peripheral blood. Receptor source: a woman between 65 and 79 years old with acute or convalescent COVID-19.

The gene calls are TRBV5-5 and TRBJ2-1; 10 bases align to TRBD1. The CDR3 contains 16 residues. Trimming took 2 bases from V and 8 from J; bases not matched to a gene: 10. The V gene's germline CDR1 is SGHKS and CDR2 YYEKEE (reference sequence). The CDR3 sequence: CASSFSFGTGEYEQFF. In DNA, the CDR3 is TGTGCCAGCAGCTTTTCATTCGGGACAGGGGAATATGAGCAGTTCTTC.

The chain joins TRBV10-3 to TRBJ2-1; 8 nucleotides align to TRBD1. Losses at the gene ends were 10 bases for V and 5 bases for J; bases not matched to a gene: 4. In germline, CDR1 is ENHRY, CDR2 SYGVKD. The CDR3 length is 12 residues. CDR3 in DNA: TGTGCCAGCCAGGGGGCGGACAATGAGCAGTTCTTC. Protein: CASQGADNEQFF.

The chain carries TRBV30 and TRBJ1-5; a weak D match, TRBD1 (6 bases). CDR1 is GTSNPN, CDR2 SVGIG, per germline (reference sequence). This CDR3 spans 13 amino acids. The V end lost 2 bases, the J end lost 5 bases, and 10 bases lay between the germline ends. The CDR3 DNA follows: TGTGCCTGGAGTTATTCAGGGGATCAGCCCCAGCATTTT. Amino acids: CAWSYSGDQPQHF.

Only one count was recorded for this clone. V gene TRBV30 combines with J gene TRBJ1-6; D is perhaps TRBD1 (5 bases). From germline, CDR1 is GTSNPN and CDR2 SVGIG (reference sequence). This CDR3 contains 13 residues. Trimming left V 5 bases short and J 3 bases short, with 8 bases between. This CDR3 is CAWSGHYNSPLHF. CDR3 in DNA: TGTGCCTGGTCTGGACACTATAATTCACCCCTCCACTTT. The variable domain in full, completed from reference TRBV30 and TRBJ1-6, reads SQTIHQWPATLVQPVGSPLSLECTVEGTSNPNLYWYRQAAGRGLQLLFYSVGIGQISSEVPQNLSASRPQDRQFILSSKKLLLSDSGFYLCAWSGHYNSPLHFGNGTRLTVT.

The chain links TRBV14 to TRBJ1-6; 7 bases fit TRBD1. Germline CDR1 and CDR2: SGHDN and FVKESK. V shed 6 bases, J shed 14 bases, and the junction held 10 bases outside the gene matches. The CDR3 runs 13 residues. The CDR3 is CASRRTGQGTLHF. In DNA form, the CDR3 reads TGTGCCAGCAGGAGGACAGGCCAAGGAACCCTCCACTTT.

The V and J genes are TRBV18 and TRBJ2-7; TRBD1 matches 9 bases. The J segment lost 4 bases and the V segment lost 6 bases, leaving 10 bases of the junction unmatched. CDR1 KGHSH and CDR2 LQKENI come from the germline V gene. The CDR3 consists of 15 residues. The CDR3 DNA is TGTGCCAGCTCCCTGGCGGCGGACAGGGGTTACGAGCAGTACTTC. Translating gives CASSLAADRGYEQYF.

V gene TRBV7-3 combines with J gene TRBJ2-1, with 14 bases fitting TRBD2. CDR1 is SGHTA and CDR2 is FQGTGA in the germline V gene. The CDR3 totals 19 residues. The J segment lost 1 base and the V segment lost 0 bases, leaving 5 bases of the junction unmatched. CDR3 DNA: TGTGCCAGCAGCTTAACCGGGACTAGCGGGAGAGGGTCCTACAATGAGCAGTTCTTC. This sequence encodes CASSLTGTSGRGSYNEQFF.

The V and J genes are TRBV6-5 and TRBJ1-2, with TRBD1 matching 7 bases. Germline loops: CDR1 MNHEY, CDR2 SVGAGI. V lost 5 bases and J lost 6; bases outside the gene matches: 9. The CDR3 extends over 14 amino acids. CDR3: CASSNYRQGHGYTF. The CDR3, as DNA: TGTGCCAGCAGTAACTACAGACAGGGCCATGGCTACACCTTC.

The chain carries TRBV15 and TRBJ1-2; 7 bases are shared with TRBD1. The CDR3 spans 13 residues. Looked up from germline, CDR1 is LNHNV and CDR2 is YYDKDF (reference sequence). Trimming took 5 bases from V and 3 from J; bases not matched to a gene: 3. Written as DNA, the CDR3 is TGTGCCACCAGCGTGCAGGGGGACTATGGCTACACCTTC. Its translation: CATSVQGDYGYTF.

The V call is TRBV7-2, the J call TRBJ1-6; TRBD1 is a possible D gene (5 bases). The V gene's germline CDR1 is SGHTA and CDR2 FQGNSA. CDR3 length: 15 amino acids. V lost 2 bases and J lost 8, with 13 bases in between. The chain's CDR3 is CASSLRRGGDSPLHF. The CDR3 DNA is TGTGCCAGCAGCTTACGGCGAGGAGGGGATTCACCCCTCCACTTT.

V usage is TRBV2 and J usage is TRBJ2-1; 8 bases are a match to TRBD2. This CDR3 spans 15 amino acids. Germline CDR1 and CDR2: SNHLY and FYNNEI. With 6 bases clipped from V and 1 base from J, the junction kept 5 bases outside the gene matches. In DNA form, the CDR3 reads TGTGCCAGCAGCAGCGAGCGGGAGTCCTACAATGAGCAGTTCTTC. It encodes CASSSERESYNEQFF.

This clone turned up a few times. The rearrangement joins TRBV24-1 to TRBJ2-1; D is unclear. The CDR3 loop spans 12 amino acids. Germline CDR1 is KGHDR and CDR2 is SFDVKD. Trimming shortened V by 10 bases and J by 9 bases, and 15 bases separated the two germline ends. In nucleotides, the CDR3 is TGTGCCACTTCGAACCCCAGACTTGAGCAGTTCTTC. It encodes CATSNPRLEQFF.

This clone was observed at least ten times. One end of the junction varies from germline; a read error may be responsible. The chain has TRBV7-7 and TRBJ2-1, with TRBD2 identical over 8 bases. Germline CDR1 is SSHAT and CDR2 is FNYEAQ (reference sequence). This CDR3 region has 13 residues. CDR3 protein: CASSLSLAGEQFF. Here the CDR3 DNA reads TGTGCTAGCAGCTTATCCTTAGCGGGAGAGCAGTTCTTC.

There are a few counts of this clone. The chain carries TRBV10-3 and TRBJ2-7; D is possibly TRBD2 (6 bases). Trimming removed 7 bases at V and 2 bases at J, with 15 bases between. The CDR3 sequence is 14 residues long. The germline gives CDR1 ENHRY, CDR2 SYGVKD. CDR3 nucleotide sequence: TGTGCCATCAATTCGGGACTTACAACCTACGAGCAGTACTTC. Translated: CAINSGLTTYEQYF.

The rearrangement links TRBV24-1 to TRBJ2-1; weak D call: TRBD2 (5 bases). The V gene lost 4 bases and the J gene lost 4 bases, with 13 bases spanning the gap. Looked up from germline, CDR1 is KGHDR and CDR2 is SFDVKD. This CDR3 is built from 15 residues. DNA for the CDR3: TGTGCCACCAGTGAAGCTAGCTCTCCATACAATGAGCAGTTCTTC. It is translated as CATSEASSPYNEQFF.

This clone was counted between two and nine times. This chain links TRBV3-1 (or the pseudogene TRBV3-2) with TRBJ2-5, with D perhaps matching TRBD2 (5 bases). This CDR3 region has 13 residues. From germline, CDR1 is LGHDT and CDR2 YNNKEL (reference sequence). The V end lost 4 bases, the J end lost 2 bases, and 8 bases lay between the germline ends. The CDR3 nucleotides are TGTGCCAGCAGCCCAGCGGTGCAAGAGACCCAGTACTTC. The encoded protein is CASSPAVQETQYF.